Detailed here is one T cell receptor (beta chain). Its cognate antigen is unknown. This sample was included in a study of vaccination and CD4 T cells after COVID-19. Study background: It was a median about 99 days after diagnosis, with a range of 35 to 161, that post-COVID samples were drawn. General study results and limits: Spike mono-reactivity was found in 304 of 307 vaccine-specific clones from convalescent patients.

V trimming: 7 bases; J trimming: 7 bases; junction bases outside the gene matches: 8. This CDR3 region has 12 residues. CDR1 is DFQATT, CDR2 SNEGSKA, per germline (reference sequence). The Oncomine TCR Beta short-read assay sequenced DNA from cultured CD4+ T cells. Cultures of CD4+ T cells served as the source for extracting genomic DNA. TCRdb called the PCR reads again in MiXCR, with one record for every CDR3 protein. The data hold 4,000 or so distinct CDR3 sequences, with about three fifths observed a single time. Documented treatment: roughly 11-day PBMC culture with coronavirus spike peptide pools or control peptides (ViraFEST assay). Investigators obtained the unexposed donor's CD4+ T cells before the COVID-19 pandemic (2011-2018). The authors isolated CD4+ T cells by negative selection after about ten days of culture.

The sequenced sample consisted of CD4+ T cells from blood, cultured in vitro. The chain employs TRBV20-1 and TRBJ1-1, with 8 bases identical to TRBD1. The clonotype originates from a human donor in good health. CDR3 sequence (DNA): TGCAGTGTCCCACAGGGGGGTGGTGAAGCTTTCTTT. It codes for CSVPQGGGEAFF.